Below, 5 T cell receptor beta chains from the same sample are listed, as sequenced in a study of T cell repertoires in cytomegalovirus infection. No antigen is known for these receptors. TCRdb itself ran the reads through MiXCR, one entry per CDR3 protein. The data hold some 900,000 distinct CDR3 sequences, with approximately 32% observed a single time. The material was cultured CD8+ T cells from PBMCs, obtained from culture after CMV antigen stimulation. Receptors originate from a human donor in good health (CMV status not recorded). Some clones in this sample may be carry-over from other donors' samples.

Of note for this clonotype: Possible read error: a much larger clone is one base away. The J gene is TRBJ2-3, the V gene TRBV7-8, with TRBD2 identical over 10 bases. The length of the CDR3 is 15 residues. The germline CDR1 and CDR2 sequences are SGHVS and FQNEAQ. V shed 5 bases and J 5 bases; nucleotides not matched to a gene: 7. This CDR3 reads CASSLSGGYIDTQYF. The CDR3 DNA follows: TGTGCCAGCAGCCTTAGCGGGGGGTACATAGATACGCAGTATTTT.

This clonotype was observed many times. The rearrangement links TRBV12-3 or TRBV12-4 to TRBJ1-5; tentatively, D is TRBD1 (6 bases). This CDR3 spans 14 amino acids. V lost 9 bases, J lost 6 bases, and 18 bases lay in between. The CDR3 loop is CASRTGGRGQPQHF. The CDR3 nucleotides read TGTGCCAGTCGGACGGGGGGCCGAGGTCAGCCCCAGCATTTT.

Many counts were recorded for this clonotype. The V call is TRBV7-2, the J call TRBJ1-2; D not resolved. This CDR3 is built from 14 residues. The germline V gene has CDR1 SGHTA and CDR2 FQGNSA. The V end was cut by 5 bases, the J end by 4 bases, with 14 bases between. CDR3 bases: TGTGCCAGCAGCACCGGACGTGATGGCTATGGCTACACCTTC. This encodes CASSTGRDGYGYTF. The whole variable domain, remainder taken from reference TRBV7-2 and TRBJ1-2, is GAGVSQSPSNKVTEKGKDVELRCDPISGHTALYWYRQSLGQGLEFLIYFQGNSAPDKSGLPSDRFSAERTGGSVSTLTIQRTQQEDSAVYLCASSTGRDGYGYTFGSGTRLTVV.

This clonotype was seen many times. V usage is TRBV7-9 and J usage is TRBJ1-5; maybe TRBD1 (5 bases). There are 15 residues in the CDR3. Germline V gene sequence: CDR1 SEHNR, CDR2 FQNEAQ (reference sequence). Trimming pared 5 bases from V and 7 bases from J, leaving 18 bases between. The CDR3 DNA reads TGTGCCAGCAGCCCCGGAGGGCAGGGAGACCAGCCCCAGCATTTT. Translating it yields CASSPGGQGDQPQHF.

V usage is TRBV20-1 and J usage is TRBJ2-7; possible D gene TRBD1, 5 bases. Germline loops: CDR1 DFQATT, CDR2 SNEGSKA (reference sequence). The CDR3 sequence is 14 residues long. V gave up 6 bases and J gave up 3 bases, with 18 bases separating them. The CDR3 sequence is CSAQNRQKLYEQYV. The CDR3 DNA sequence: TGCAGTGCCCAAAATAGACAGAAACTCTACGAGCAGTACGTC.